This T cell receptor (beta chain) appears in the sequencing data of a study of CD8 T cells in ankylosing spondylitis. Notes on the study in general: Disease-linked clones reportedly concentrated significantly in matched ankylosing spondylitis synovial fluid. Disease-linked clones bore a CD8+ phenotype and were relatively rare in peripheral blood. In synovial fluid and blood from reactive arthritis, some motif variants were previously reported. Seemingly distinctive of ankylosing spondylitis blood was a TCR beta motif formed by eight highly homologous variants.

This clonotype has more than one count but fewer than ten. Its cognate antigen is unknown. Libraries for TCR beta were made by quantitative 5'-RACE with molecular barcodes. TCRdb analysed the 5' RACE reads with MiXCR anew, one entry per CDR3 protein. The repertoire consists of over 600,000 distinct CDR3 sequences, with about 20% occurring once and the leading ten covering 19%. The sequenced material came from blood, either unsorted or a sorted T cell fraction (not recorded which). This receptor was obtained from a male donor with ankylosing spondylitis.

For the CDR3, the DNA is TGTGCCAGCAGTTTGAGTTTAGCGGGATCACTGAACACCGGGGAGCTGTTTTTT. It translates to CASSLSLAGSLNTGELFF. V gene TRBV27 combines with J gene TRBJ2-2, with TRBD2 identical over 8 bases. Germline-derived CDR1 and CDR2 are MNHEY and SMNVEV (reference sequence). CDR3 length: 18 amino acids. V lost 3 bases to trimming and J lost 1 base; unmatched junction nucleotides: 10.